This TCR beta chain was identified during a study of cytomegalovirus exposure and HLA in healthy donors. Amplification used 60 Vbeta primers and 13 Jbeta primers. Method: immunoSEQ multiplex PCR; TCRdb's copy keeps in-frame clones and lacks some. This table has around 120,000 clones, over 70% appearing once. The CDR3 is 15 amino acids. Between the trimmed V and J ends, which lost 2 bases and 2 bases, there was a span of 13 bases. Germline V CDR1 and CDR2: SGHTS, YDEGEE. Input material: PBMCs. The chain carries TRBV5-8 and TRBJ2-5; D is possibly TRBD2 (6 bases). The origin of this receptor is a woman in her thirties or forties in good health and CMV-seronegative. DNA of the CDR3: TGTGCCAGCAGCTTCGCAGGGACTCCACAAGAGACCCAGTACTTC. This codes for CASSFAGTPQETQYF.